This entry lists 5 T cell receptor beta chains sequenced from one sample in a study of T cell responses to AZD1222 COVID-19 vaccine (dated by TCRdb to about 2021). The time point label of this sample denotes: baseline before first vaccination. The treatment or condition label, read with the paper, signifies: meningococcal conjugate vaccine given as trial control. The library was prepared using the immunoSEQ multiplex PCR assay. TCRdb stores this immuneACCESS table with in-frame sequences only. Part of the clones is absent; in the studies checked, under half of the shortfall reflects unresolved V genes, and no reason is known for the rest. Recorded for this sample are some 150,000 clones; about 91% of them occurred a single time. The ten largest clones capture approximately 3.1% of the sample. The source was peripheral blood, collected on day 0 of MenACWY control vaccination. The receptors here all came from an adult in good health.

This sequence joins TRBV6-2 or TRBV6-3 and TRBJ1-2, with D maybe TRBD1 (5 bases). CDR3 length: 16 residues. Trimming cost V 5 bases and J 1 base, with 17 bases left between them. Per germline, CDR1 MNHEY and CDR2 SVGEGT. CDR3 nucleotide sequence: TGTGCCAGCAGTCTGCTCCGGGACTTAGATAACTATGGCTACACCTTC. This translates into CASSLLRDLDNYGYTF.

V is TRBV28 and J is TRBJ2-7, with 8 positions matching TRBD2. The CDR3 sequence is 14 residues long. J lost 6 bases, V lost 3 bases, and 7 bases had no gene match. Germline lookup yields CDR1 MDHEN and CDR2 SYDVKM. Here the CDR3 reads CASSLTSARVEQYF. The CDR3, as DNA: TGTGCCAGCAGTTTGACTAGCGCAAGGGTCGAGCAGTACTTC.

The chain links TRBV7-3 to TRBJ2-1, with 9 bases that match TRBD1. This CDR3 has 15 amino acids. Unmatched junction bases numbered 6, after V lost 4 bases and J lost 5 bases. Looked up from germline, CDR1 is SGHTA and CDR2 is FQGTGA. The CDR3 region is CASSSKGQGHNEQFF. The DNA of the CDR3 is TGTGCCAGCAGCTCAAAGGGACAGGGCCACAATGAGCAGTTCTTC.

The chain couples TRBV7-6 to TRBJ2-1; D is unclear. Trimming shortened V by 3 bases and J by 8 bases, and 17 bases separated the two germline ends. Looked up from germline, CDR1 is SGHVS and CDR2 is FNYEAQ. The CDR3 spans 15 residues. The CDR3 region has the DNA TGTGCCAGCAGCTTTGATCCAAGGGTCTCCGATGAGCAGTTCTTC. As protein: CASSFDPRVSDEQFF. Drawing the rest from reference TRBV7-6 and TRBJ2-1, the complete variable domain is GAGVSQSPRYKVTKRGQDVALRCDPISGHVSLYWYRQALGQGPEFLTYFNYEAQQDKSGLPNDRFSAERPEGSISTLTIQRTEQRDSAMYRCASSFDPRVSDEQFFGPGTRLTVL.

The table lists this clone with a few counts. The chain uses TRBV6-4 and TRBJ1-3, with D uncertain. Germline V CDR1 and CDR2: MRHNA, SNTAGT. V dropped 9 bases and J dropped 8 bases, with 8 bases sitting between them. The CDR3 sequence is 10 residues long. The CDR3 nucleotides read TGTGCCAGGCTGCAGGACACCATATATTTT. Its protein product is CARLQDTIYF.